This note documents a single T cell receptor (beta chain) sequence. Its antigen remains undetermined. Per-base qualities were not stored, and no clone one base away is much larger. Receptor amplification or capture employed the immunoSEQ multiplex PCR assay. DNA from the cultured, isolated CD4+ T cells was subjected to TCR beta CDR3 sequencing. Under the source paper's analysis protocol: Non-productive TCR sequences were removed and reads were trimmed to the CDR3 region, keeping CDR3s of at least 7 amino acids. Antigen-specific clonotypes were identified using the MANAFEST web app by comparison of expansion in peptide wells against reference cultures. For clones to be considered positive, expansion at FDR<0.05 versus reference and all other wells, an odds ratio above 5, and a frequency above 0.1% in two replicate wells were required. Clonotypes significantly expanded in SARS-CoV-2 spike wells and in at least one common cold coronavirus spike condition were defined as cross-reactive. CDR3 similarity was assessed by Levenshtein distance with the stringdist R package, and unrooted trees were built with ape in R 3.6.1. As stored in TCRdb, this immuneACCESS dataset retains in-frame rearrangements with V and J assigned. A fraction of the clones does not appear; measured against another copy, unresolved V genes explain less than half of the discrepancy, and the remainder lacks a known reason. The DNA gave D and trimming, while V, J and clone size come from that table. The sample includes tens of thousands of clones, with 65% to 80% observed a single time. The ten most abundant clones make up 5.5% of the sample.

In the ViraFEST assay, PBMC were stimulated with viral peptide pools, and antigen-specific CD4+ T cell clonotypes were then identified by expansion using TCR sequencing. After 10 days of culture, CD4+ T cells were isolated with the EasySep CD4+ T cell isolation kit. PCR-confirmed SARS-CoV-2 infection had occurred in convalescent patients between March and December 2020, before the Alpha, Beta and Delta variants emerged in the United States. Each well held around 2 million PBMC cultured in IMDM containing approximately 5.2% human AB serum, 10 IU/ml IL-2 and gentamicin, along with 8 to 10 ug/ml peptides. A peptide pool from HIV-1 Nef was used as the negative control culture condition. On days 3 and 7, half of the culture medium was replaced with fresh IL-2-containing medium. Each peptide stimulation condition was cultured in triplicate wells unless otherwise noted. Using Ficoll-Paque Plus gradient centrifugation, PBMC were separated from whole blood and then either used fresh or cryopreserved at -140C. The QIAamp micro DNA kit was used to extract genomic DNA from the cultured CD4+ T cells.

The data belong to a study of vaccination effects on CD4 cells after COVID-19 (dated by TCRdb to between 2021 and 2022). Some background on the complete study: Each participant got two doses of an mRNA SARS-CoV-2 vaccine, either BNT162b2 or mRNA-1273. The full study included 10 to 11 COVID-19 convalescent patients and a few SARS-CoV-2-naive healthy vaccine recipients. Pre-vaccine samples were collected from a couple of convalescent patients 16 days and one week before the first dose, corresponding to 142 and 148 days after COVID-19 diagnosis. Cultures from other donors in the study were sequenced with the Oncomine TCR Beta short-read assay on an Illumina iSeq 100. In both COVID-19 convalescent patients and infection-naive vaccine recipients, the study compared SARS-CoV-2 spike-specific CD4+ TCR repertoires from before mRNA vaccination with those from after it.

Results the study describes overall, beyond this receptor: Clones induced by infection and clones induced by vaccination both contracted markedly at late timepoints after vaccination, which fits with T cell responses waning over time. The study was limited by a small number of convalescent patients, and early post-infection timepoints were lacking. For convalescent patients, new clones induced by the vaccine made up most of the post-vaccine spike-reactive repertoire, and these new clones were largely distinct from the clones induced by infection.

Source: CD4+ T cells from PBMCs cultured with HIV peptides, taken before COVID-19 vaccination. The cell subset or site label here, explained by the study, means: HIV-1 Nef peptide pool negative control/reference culture. The sequence was obtained from a human donor who had a prior SARS-CoV-2 infection.

Here the CDR3 is given as CASSDVRRTGELFF. Read as DNA, the sequence is TGTGCCAGCAGTGACGTCAGGCGCACCGGGGAGCTGTTTTTT. Recombination connected TRBV2 to TRBJ2-2, with the D gene uncertain. Taken from cysteine to phenylalanine, the CDR3 has 14 residues. Solely the CDR3 DNA is kept, with 42 bases framed from the first base. The germline V gene yields SNHLY for CDR1 and FYNNEI for CDR2. Cut back by 3 bases and 4 bases, the V and J ends lie 9 bases apart.